This T cell receptor beta chain was observed in a study of CD8 T cells in Susac syndrome. Random-hexamer reverse transcription was applied to about 0.5 to 1 ug RNA. The CDR3 of TCR beta was amplified by immunoSEQ multiplex PCR across 54 Vbeta and 13 Jbeta. TCRdb ran MiXCR on the immunoSEQ multiplex PCR reads and lists one entry per CDR3 protein. This table holds almost 450,000 distinct CDR3 sequences, 85% found once. The V gene's germline CDR1 is LNHDA and CDR2 SQIVND (reference sequence). Trimming shortened V by 2 bases and J by 0 bases, and 14 bases separated the two germline ends. This CDR3 spans 17 amino acids.

This rearrangement joins TRBV19 to TRBJ1-5, with D possibly TRBD1 on 5 matching bases. The receptor was isolated from a human donor with multiple sclerosis. Sequencing was carried out using CD8+ T cells from PBMCs. This CDR3 is CASSIIPGNYSNQPQHF. The CDR3 region has the DNA TGTGCCAGTAGTATAATTCCAGGGAATTATAGCAATCAGCCCCAGCATTTT.